These 3 T cell receptor beta chains were sequenced from one sample in a study of blood T cell repertoires in COVID-19. The protocol was immunoSEQ multiplex PCR, while the TCRdb copy is restricted to in-frame clones and leaves out a portion. The repertoire consists of fewer than 350,000 clones, with around 86% occurring once and the leading ten covering approximately 5.5%. The specimen sequenced was PBMCs or T cells enriched from blood (not recorded which). Receptors were obtained from a man aged 55 to 70 who had recovered from COVID-19.

CDR3 residues: CASSFKVAGGIANTGELFF. For the CDR3, the DNA is TGTGCCAGCAGCTTTAAGGTAGCGGGAGGGATCGCGAACACCGGGGAGCTGTTTTTT. This chain joins TRBV7-2 and TRBJ2-2, with 11 bases that match TRBD2. V was clipped by 3 bases and J by 0 bases; unmatched bases: 9. The CDR3 sequence is 19 residues long. Per germline, CDR1 SGHTA and CDR2 FQGNSA.

The V gene is TRBV5-1, the J gene TRBJ1-6, with 10 positions matching TRBD1. CDR3 length: 17 residues. V lost 2 bases to trimming and J lost 8 bases; unmatched junction nucleotides: 10. Germline lookup yields CDR1 SGHRS and CDR2 YFSETQ. CDR3 sequence: CASSLRNRGQGYSPLHF. CDR3 in DNA: TGCGCCAGCAGCTTAAGAAACCGGGGACAGGGGTATTCACCCCTCCACTTT.

This clone was picked up one time. The rearrangement joins TRBV10-3 to TRBJ1-2; 10 bases are a match to TRBD1. Germline V gives CDR1 ENHRY, CDR2 SYGVKD. The CDR3 totals 15 residues. Unmatched junction bases numbered 6, after V lost 6 bases and J lost 2 bases. This CDR3 reads CAISDPGQGNYGYTF. CDR3 DNA: TGTGCCATCAGCGATCCGGGACAGGGGAACTATGGCTACACCTTC.